One sample yielded the 12 T cell receptor beta chains listed below, sequenced in a study of blood T cell repertoires in COVID-19. The assay was immunoSEQ multiplex PCR, and TCRdb's table has in-frame clones only and misses some. The table includes under 250,000 clones, 65% to 90% detected once. Sequenced input: PBMCs or T cells enriched from blood (not recorded which). The receptors shown here come from a woman between 50 and 59 years old with acute COVID-19.

This rearrangement joins TRBV29-1 to TRBJ1-4; TRBD1 matches at 9 bases. Germline loops: CDR1 SQVTM, CDR2 ANQGSEA. The CDR3 has 15 residues. With V trimmed by 4 bases and J by 3 bases, 6 bases remained unmatched. CDR3 nucleotides: TGCAGCGTTGCCACAGGGGGCGCGTCTAATGAAAAACTGTTTTTT. It yields the protein CSVATGGASNEKLFF.

The V and J genes are TRBV3-1 (or the pseudogene TRBV3-2) and TRBJ1-2; D is perhaps TRBD1 (6 bases). Trimming took off 3 bases at V and 2 bases at J, with 10 bases between the two ends. Looked up from germline, CDR1 is LGHDT and CDR2 is YNNKEL (reference sequence). This CDR3 has 14 residues. Here the CDR3 DNA reads TGTGCCAGCAGCCAGGTAGACAGGAACTATGGCTACACCTTC. Its translation is CASSQVDRNYGYTF.

In this sample, this clone turned up a few times. The rearrangement links TRBV5-4 to TRBJ1-1, with TRBD1 as a possible D gene (6 bases). The germline V gene encodes CDR1 SGHNT and CDR2 YYREEE (reference sequence). Trimming took 4 bases from V and 1 from J, leaving 14 bases between them. The CDR3 spans 15 residues. CDR3 protein: CASSAQQGGNTEAFF. The CDR3 nucleotides read TGTGCCAGCAGCGCCCAACAAGGGGGGAACACTGAAGCTTTCTTT.

A few counts support this clone. V and J are TRBV5-4 and TRBJ1-6, with 8 bases identical to TRBD1. The J segment lost 9 bases and the V segment lost 0 bases, leaving 5 bases of the junction unmatched. CDR1 and CDR2 (germline): SGHNT, YYREEE (reference sequence). The CDR3 is 15 residues long. CDR3: CASSLGQGARSPLHF. In nucleotides, the CDR3 is TGTGCCAGCAGCTTGGGGCAGGGGGCGCGTTCACCCCTCCACTTT. The full variable domain, its missing parts supplied by reference TRBV5-4 and TRBJ1-6, is ETGVTQSPTHLIKTRGQQVTLRCSSQSGHNTVSWYQQALGQGPQFIFQYYREEENGRGNFPPRFSGLQFPNYSSELNVNALELDDSALYLCASSLGQGARSPLHFGNGTRLTVT.

The chain has TRBV6-2 or TRBV6-3 and TRBJ2-1; 12 bases fit TRBD2. Per germline, CDR1 MNHEY and CDR2 SVGEGT. This CDR3 has 16 residues. V gave up 2 bases and J gave up 7 bases; unmatched junction bases: 6. CDR3 nucleotide sequence: TGTGCCAGCAGTTACGGTAGACTAGCGGGGGCTAATGAGCAGTTCTTC. Amino acids: CASSYGRLAGANEQFF.

J is TRBJ1-1 and V is TRBV10-3; tentatively, D is TRBD1 (6 bases). The CDR3 sequence is 13 residues long. V lost 10 bases, J lost 0 bases, and 12 bases lay in between. The germline gives CDR1 ENHRY, CDR2 SYGVKD. The CDR3 loop reads CATQDSLNTEAFF. The DNA of the CDR3 is TGTGCCACCCAGGACAGTTTGAACACTGAAGCTTTCTTT.

The chain combines TRBV4-2 with TRBJ1-4; no definite D call. Trimming took 1 base from V and 2 from J, leaving 8 bases between them. Germline V gene lookup returns CDR1 LGHNA and CDR2 YNFKEQ. The CDR3 totals 15 residues. DNA for the CDR3: TGTGCCAGCAGCCAAGTTGGGCGTACTAATGAAAAACTGTTTTTT. It translates to CASSQVGRTNEKLFF.

The rearrangement links TRBV10-1 to TRBJ1-5; D gene uncertain. Germline assignment: CDR1 WNHNN and CDR2 SYGVQD (reference sequence). The CDR3 has 13 residues. The V end was cut by 10 bases, the J end by 3 bases, with 13 bases between. The CDR3 DNA sequence: TGCGCCACCGAACTACCGACCAATCAGCCCCAGCATTTT. Translation: CATELPTNQPQHF.

The gene calls are TRBV11-2 and TRBJ1-3; maybe TRBD1 (6 bases). This CDR3 has 16 amino acids. Germline CDR1 SGHAT, CDR2 FQNNGV. The V end was cut by 5 bases, the J end by 2 bases, with 16 bases between. CDR3 loop: CASSISSRGPGNTIYF. DNA of the CDR3: TGTGCCAGCAGCATCTCCTCCAGGGGACCTGGAAACACCATATATTTT.

A single count supports this clone. This chain uses TRBV5-4 with TRBJ1-3; no definite D call. The CDR3 consists of 14 residues. CDR1 and CDR2 from the germline V gene are SGHNT and YYREEE (reference sequence). V lost 0 bases, J lost 0 bases, and 4 bases lay in between. CDR3: CASSLASSGNTIYF. CDR3 DNA sequence: TGTGCCAGCAGCTTGGCGAGCTCTGGAAACACCATATATTTT. The full variable domain, rest sourced from reference TRBV5-4 and TRBJ1-3, is ETGVTQSPTHLIKTRGQQVTLRCSSQSGHNTVSWYQQALGQGPQFIFQYYREEENGRGNFPPRFSGLQFPNYSSELNVNALELDDSALYLCASSLASSGNTIYFGEGSWLTVV.

The chain employs TRBV27 and TRBJ1-2; maybe TRBD1 (5 bases). This CDR3 has 17 amino acids. From germline, CDR1 is MNHEY and CDR2 SMNVEV (reference sequence). Trimming removed 6 bases from V and 1 base from J, with 21 bases in between. CDR3 in DNA: TGTGCCAGCAGCCCGGTCGGGACTGAACCCGGTAACTATGGCTACACCTTC. Translation gives CASSPVGTEPGNYGYTF.

The chain couples TRBV7-9 to TRBJ2-3, with D perhaps matching TRBD1 (7 bases). This CDR3 has 16 residues. Germline loops: CDR1 SEHNR, CDR2 FQNEAQ (reference sequence). Trimming cost V 5 bases and J 5 bases, with 20 bases left between them. CDR3 nucleotides: TGTGCCAGCAGCCCGAGACCCCAGGGGGGTAAAGATACGCAGTATTTT. This encodes CASSPRPQGGKDTQYF.